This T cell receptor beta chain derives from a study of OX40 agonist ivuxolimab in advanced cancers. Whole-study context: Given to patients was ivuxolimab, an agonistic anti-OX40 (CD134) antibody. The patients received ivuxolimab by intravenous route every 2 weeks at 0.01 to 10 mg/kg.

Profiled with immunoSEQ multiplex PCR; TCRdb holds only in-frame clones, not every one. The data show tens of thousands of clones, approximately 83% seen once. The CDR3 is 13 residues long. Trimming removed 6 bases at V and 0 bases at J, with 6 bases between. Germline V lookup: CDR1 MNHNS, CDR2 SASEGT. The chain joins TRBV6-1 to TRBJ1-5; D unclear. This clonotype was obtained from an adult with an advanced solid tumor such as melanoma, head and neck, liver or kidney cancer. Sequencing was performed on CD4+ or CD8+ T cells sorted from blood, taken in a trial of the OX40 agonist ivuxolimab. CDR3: CASRATSNQPQHF. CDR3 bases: TGTGCCAGCAGGGCAACTAGCAATCAGCCCCAGCATTTT.